The source of this T cell receptor (beta chain) is a study of spatial heterogeneity in lung cancer (dated by TCRdb to about 2019). General notes on the study: Beta-chain transcripts were consistently detected in greater numbers than alpha-chain transcripts, which likely reflected higher beta-chain transcript abundance. Nonsynonymous mutation counts, determined by whole-exome sequencing of tumor tissue, were related to features of the TCR repertoire. Both alpha and beta chains were TCR-sequenced in samples taken at surgery, namely 220 tumor regions, fewer than 85 matched nontumor lung samples and just over 55 PBMC samples. In tumor regions, TCR transcript counts showed a strong correlation with a T cell transcriptional module score from matched bulk RNA-seq. In non-small cell lung cancer, the study quantitatively compared TCR alpha and beta repertoires across several tumor regions, matched nontumor lung, and blood. In the raw uncorrected reads, each unique combination of TCR and UMI appeared on average more than ten times. Broad study findings and their caveats: Counts of ubiquitous and regional expanded TCRs were found to correlate with counts of ubiquitous and regional nonsynonymous mutations, respectively. Confirming at a functional level the hypothesis that regional TCRs recognize regional mutations was considered to require additional single-cell paired TCR alpha and beta sequencing. The tumor nonsynonymous mutation count correlated with the number of expanded intratumoral alpha and beta TCRs. TCR-seq coverage of tumor T cells was estimated to be only approximately 7% for alpha chains and more than 11% for beta chains.

This clonotype was seen many times. Its binding antigen is unknown. No much larger clonotype is one base removed from it; base qualities were not supplied. The library was generated by 5' RACE. TCRdb names NextSeq 500 as the instrument used. The TCR library protocol attached a unique molecular identifier to each TCR cDNA molecule to allow correction of PCR and sequencing errors. Per the authors' processing: TCR identification, UMI-based error correction and CDR3 extraction were performed with Decombinator tools. Expanded TCRs were defined as those above a frequency of 2 per 1,000, corresponding to the top 1% of the tumor frequency distribution. Expanded tumor TCRs were classed as regional if statistically deemed absent (corrected P<0.05) from at least one tumor region, otherwise ubiquitous. Renyi diversity was computed with the R vegan package after each repertoire had been subsampled 100 times to 5,000 TCRs. CDR3 similarity networks were built from amino acid triplet string-kernel similarity, connecting CDR3s with pairwise similarity above 0.82. The public reads were run again by TCRdb, first through fastp at Q25 and then through MiXCR, and only productive beta chains were kept. Rows are combined by CDR3 protein, so each entry shows the most common genes and DNA. It is TCRdb's table, rather than the study itself, that gives the V and J calls and clone size. This sample has 12,000 to 15,000 distinct CDR3 sequences in its table, and roughly 4.7% of those were observed once. Clones ranked in the top ten supply about 18% of the sample.

The sample's time point label is to be understood as: sample taken at primary tumor resection. Samples were obtained from approximately 77 patients with early-stage, untreated non-small cell lung cancer from the lung TRACERx cohort. TCR sequencing used whole RNA extracted from tumor and nontumor lung tissue, or from cryopreserved PBMC samples, without cell sorting. Only patients for whom sufficient RNA was available from at least two tumor regions were selected for TCR sequencing. Tumor and adjacent nontumor lung specimens were reviewed by a lung pathologist before selection. For CDR1 and CDR2, the germline V gene lists SGHRS and YFSETQ. Spanning cysteine to phenylalanine, the CDR3 consists of 15 amino acids. CDR3 DNA is the only sequence kept; it has 45 bases, read in frame from the first base. V is clipped by 5 bases and J by 3 bases, and the sequence between their germline boundaries is 14 bases long.

This clonotype originated in a female donor with early-stage non-small cell lung cancer. The rearranged segments are TRBV5-1 and TRBJ2-2; TRBD2 could be the D gene, as 6 bases match. The sequencing used lung tumor tissue, collected at surgery. The base sequence is TGCGCCAGCAGGCGCGGGGTATCGGACACCGGGGAGCTGTTTTTT. The resulting protein is CASRRGVSDTGELFF.